This T cell receptor beta chain was obtained from a study of T cells in localized non-small cell lung cancer. Comment on this clone: Its antigen remains unknown.

The CDR3 is 15 residues long. V lost 3 bases and J 9 bases, leaving 20 bases between the germline ends. Germline CDR1 is KGHSH and CDR2 is LQKENI. Study-wide points: Among the top 100 tumor clones, a median roughly 57 appeared in adjacent lung. It remains possible that heterogeneity exists, since only one tumor region was sequenced. A raised T cell density in blood coincided with lengthier overall survival. Uninvolved neighboring lung showed the greatest T cell clonality, exceeding tumor.

Method: immunoSEQ multiplex PCR; TCRdb's copy keeps in-frame clones and lacks some. The sample includes about 1,400 clones, 40% of them seen just once. The chain combines TRBV18 with TRBJ2-5; TRBD2 might be the D (6 bases). The specimen comprised lung tumor tissue, sampled before any cancer treatment. This TCR was sampled from a woman aged 35 to 69 with stage II squamous cell lung carcinoma. CDR3 nucleotides: TGTGCCAGCTCACCGGACTCCGCGCCTGAGCGGGCCCAGTACTTC. Protein: CASSPDSAPERAQYF.